Listed below are T cell receptor beta chains from one sample, sequenced in a study of beta chain features in type 1 diabetes. Repertoires were generated with immunoSEQ multiplex PCR, while TCRdb's copy carries only in-frame clones and drops some. This table has 250,000 to 300,000 clones, approximately 8.1% appearing once. What was sequenced was central memory CD4+ T cells from blood. These receptor sequences come from a woman between 18 and 29 years old in good health. The CDR3 runs from the conserved cysteine through the conserved F or W. The D gene is left open where the match is weak. Not all rows give a size; the values are once, few, many and, for expanded clones, a class.

V gene	D gene	J gene	clone size	CDR3 protein	CDR3 DNA
TRBV29-1	NA	TRBJ2-5	few	CSGDPTQSETQYF	TGCAGCGGGGACCCGACTCAGTCAGAGACCCAGTACTTC
TRBV7-9	NA	TRBJ1-2	NA	CASSLRAGDYGYTF	TGTGCCAGCAGCTTAAGGGCAGGGGATTATGGCTACACCTTC
TRBV15	NA	TRBJ2-3	NA	CATSRAADTQYF	TGTGCCACCAGCAGGGCAGCAGATACGCAGTATTTT
TRBV5-6	NA	TRBJ2-1	NA	CASSSGPMQFF	TGTGCCAGCAGCTCGGGACCGATGCAGTTCTTC
TRBV9	NA	TRBJ2-1	few	CASSPRGRTEEQFF	TGTGCCAGCAGCCCTAGAGGACGGACGGAAGAGCAGTTCTTC
TRBV19	TRBD1	TRBJ1-5	NA	CASSTQGGQPQHF	TGTGCCAGTAGTACACAGGGGGGTCAGCCCCAGCATTTT
TRBV7-3	NA	TRBJ2-6	NA	CASSPRGAMEGANVLTF	TGTGCCAGCAGCCCCAGGGGGGCCATGGAAGGGGCCAACGTCCTGACTTTC
TRBV5-5	NA	TRBJ2-5	few	CASSFLPGPRETQYF	TGTGCCAGCAGCTTCCTACCAGGGCCGAGGGAGACCCAGTACTTC
TRBV7-2	NA	TRBJ1-5	NA	CASSPGTLNQPQHF	TGTGCCAGCAGCCCGGGGACTCTCAATCAGCCCCAGCATTTT
TRBV7-2	NA	TRBJ2-1	few	CASSLGGQGSYNEQFF	TGTGCCAGCAGCTTGGGCGGCCAGGGGTCCTACAATGAGCAGTTCTTC
TRBV5-4	NA	TRBJ2-1	few	CASSQEEPVNEQFF	TGTGCCAGCAGCCAAGAGGAGCCGGTCAATGAGCAGTTCTTC
TRBV7-3	TRBD2	TRBJ2-1	NA	CASSFVGRGSYNEQFF	TGTGCCAGCAGCTTCGTCGGGAGGGGCTCCTACAATGAGCAGTTCTTC
TRBV14	NA	TRBJ1-1	many	CASSQGKMNTEAFF	TGTGCCAGCAGCCAAGGGAAAATGAACACTGAAGCTTTCTTT
TRBV5-4	NA	TRBJ2-2	NA	CASSLWERDGELFF	TGTGCCAGCAGCTTGTGGGAGAGGGACGGGGAGCTGTTTTTT
TRBV7-2	NA	TRBJ1-2	NA	CASSPAVSTRGYTF	TGTGCCAGCAGCCCCGCGGTTTCAACACGCGGCTACACCTTC
TRBV11-3	NA	TRBJ2-3	NA	CASSPRGPATDTQYF	TGTGCCAGCAGCCCGCGGGGACCCGCCACAGATACGCAGTATTTT
TRBV29-1	NA	TRBJ1-2	few	CSVQQENYGYTF	TGCAGCGTTCAACAGGAAAACTATGGCTACACCTTC
TRBV28	TRBD1	TRBJ1-2	few	CASSLRTGSPTNYGYTF	TGTGCCAGCAGTCTTAGGACAGGGAGTCCGACTAACTATGGCTACACCTTC
TRBV4-2	NA	TRBJ1-2	NA	CASSQEGRRLAGYTF	TGTGCCAGCAGCCAAGAAGGACGGAGGCTCGCTGGCTACACCTTC
TRBV9	NA	TRBJ2-3	few	CASTEGAFTDTQYF	TGTGCCAGCACGGAGGGGGCTTTCACAGATACGCAGTATTTT
TRBV4-2	NA	TRBJ2-2	NA	CASRQTGTKQNTGELFF	TGTGCCAGCAGGCAGACTGGCACGAAACAGAACACCGGGGAGCTGTTTTTT
TRBV14	NA	TRBJ2-2	NA	CASSQDTFASGRLFF	TGTGCCAGCAGCCAAGATACATTCGCCTCCGGGAGGCTGTTTTTT
TRBV30	NA	TRBJ2-2	many	CAWSRQDGELFF	TGTGCCTGGAGCCGACAGGACGGGGAGCTGTTTTTT
TRBV5-6	NA	TRBJ1-2	NA	CASSLGITDYGYTF	TGTGCCAGCAGCTTAGGAATCACAGACTATGGCTACACCTTC
TRBV11-3	NA	TRBJ2-3	few	CASSATRAWGDTQYF	TGTGCCAGCAGCGCAACCCGGGCCTGGGGAGATACGCAGTATTTT
TRBV18	NA	TRBJ2-6	NA	CASSPSLSGANVLTF	TGTGCCAGCTCACCATCTCTTTCTGGGGCCAACGTCCTGACTTTC
TRBV30	NA	TRBJ2-5	NA	CAWSAPLGETQYF	TGTGCCTGGAGTGCCCCTCTTGGGGAGACCCAGTACTTC
TRBV2	NA	TRBJ2-6	few	CASKRTSGANVLTF	TGTGCCAGCAAACGGACCTCTGGGGCCAACGTCCTGACTTTC
TRBV9	NA	TRBJ1-1	NA	CASSLQTGSTEAFF	TGTGCCAGCAGTCTTCAAACAGGGAGCACTGAAGCTTTCTTT
TRBV5-8	NA	TRBJ2-7	NA	CASSLADRIYEQYF	TGTGCCAGCAGCTTGGCCGACAGAATCTACGAGCAGTACTTC